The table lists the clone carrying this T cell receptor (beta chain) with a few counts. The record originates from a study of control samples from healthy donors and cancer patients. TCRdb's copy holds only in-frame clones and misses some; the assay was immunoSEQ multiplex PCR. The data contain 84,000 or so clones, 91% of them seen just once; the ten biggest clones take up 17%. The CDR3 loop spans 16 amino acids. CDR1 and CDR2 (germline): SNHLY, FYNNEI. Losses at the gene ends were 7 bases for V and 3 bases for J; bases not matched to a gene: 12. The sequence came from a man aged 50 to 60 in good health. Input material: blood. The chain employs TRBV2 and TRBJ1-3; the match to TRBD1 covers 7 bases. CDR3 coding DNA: TGTGCCAGCACGCGATTCGCAGGGGGTTATGGAAACACCATATATTTT. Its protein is CASTRFAGGYGNTIYF.